This TCR beta chain is drawn from a study of T cell clones after liver transplantation. As for the study in general: Immunosuppression withdrawal was tried within 2 years after liver transplantation in this trial. At least one year of complete immunosuppression withdrawal without enzymes over twice normal defined tolerance. Study-wide points: These preliminary findings come from unstandardized post-transplant sampling times. Compared with third party-reactive sequences, donor-reactive ones declined more, independent of withdrawal success.

Produced via immunoSEQ multiplex PCR; TCRdb's table is partial and in-frame only. This table holds about 5,800 clones, about 31% found once. Sample share makes this clone medium-sized. The antigen remains unidentified. This CDR3 region has 14 residues. V gave up 7 bases and J gave up 3 bases; unmatched junction bases: 9. Germline values: CDR1 MDHEN, CDR2 SYDVKM. Proliferating CFSE-low MLR cells were sequenced to define alloreactive TCRbeta sequences. The clonotype comes from a human patient who received a liver transplant. Some T cells may be the graft donor's. Material: CD4+ T cells from cultured PBMCs. V and J are TRBV28 and TRBJ2-7; TRBD2 matches 7 bases. CDR3 loop: CASTQLGGGYEQYF. The CDR3 DNA reads TGTGCCAGCACACAATTAGGCGGGGGCTACGAGCAGTACTTC.